The T cell receptor beta chain described here comes from a study of T cells in Graves' hyperthyroidism and ophthalmopathy. Template material for amplifying TCR beta CDR3 regions consisted of RNA transcripts. A set of HTBI primers served as the primers for a first-round RT-PCR of the TCR CDR3. MiXCR, applied by TCRdb to the multiplex PCR reads, yields one record per CDR3 protein. Of around 690,000 distinct CDR3 sequences in the sample, 15% to 20% were seen once. The CDR3 totals 14 residues. V was shortened by 1 base and J by 1 base, with 7 bases between the two germline ends. This clonotype was seen at least ten times.

This receptor was obtained from a man aged 45-65 years with Graves' hyperthyroidism. The chain couples TRBV12-3 or TRBV12-4 to TRBJ2-5; D is unclear. The source material was blood. CDR3 sequence: CASSLGVLQETQYF. In DNA form, the CDR3 reads TGTGCCAGCAGTTTAGGTGTACTCCAAGAGACCCAGTACTTC.